Reported below is one T cell receptor (beta chain). The CDR3 extends over 14 amino acids. The V end was cut by 1 base, the J end by 2 bases, with 9 bases between. Germline loops: CDR1 SGHRS, CDR2 YFSETQ. This specimen comes from a study of T cells in Graves' hyperthyroidism and ophthalmopathy. RNA transcripts served as the template for amplifying TCR beta CDR3 regions. An initial round of RT-PCR targeting the TCR CDR3 relied on the HTBI primer set. TCRdb analysed the multiplex PCR reads with MiXCR anew, one entry per CDR3 protein. This table holds approximately 530,000 distinct CDR3 sequences, approximately 15% found once.

This sequence originates from a woman between 18 and 30 years old with Graves' hyperthyroidism. This rearrangement joins TRBV5-1 to TRBJ1-2; the D is unclear. Sequencing was done on a sample of blood. CDR3 region: CASSLTAGNYGYTF. Written as DNA, the CDR3 is TGCGCCAGCAGCTTGACGGCAGGAAACTATGGCTACACCTTC.